The 17 T cell receptor beta chains below all came from one sample that was sequenced in a study of identical twins (dated by TCRdb to about 2016). Library construction relied on 5' RACE. Sequencing was performed on an Illumina HiSeq 2000. TCRdb ran its own pipeline on the public reads, namely fastp trimming at Q25 and MiXCR clone calling, and kept in-frame beta chains. One record per CDR3 amino acid sequence lists the most common genes and DNA. The sample data list 400,000 to 500,000 distinct CDR3 sequences, and less than 20% of these were observed just once. The top ten hold about 12% of the sample. Sequenced sample: naive T cells sorted from blood. What the cell subset or site label conveys for this sample: cells isolated with a human naive T-cell isolation kit. The receptors come from a man aged 50 to 59 in good health.

The chain combines TRBV20-1 with TRBJ2-1; TRBD2 matches 12 bases. The CDR3 length is 12 residues. Germline CDR1 is DFQATT and CDR2 is SNEGSKA (reference sequence). The CDR3, as DNA: TGCAGCCGGACTAGCGGGAACAATGAGCAGTTCTTC. It translates to CSRTSGNNEQFF.

This chain uses TRBV10-3 with TRBJ2-3; 8 bases are shared with TRBD2. V gave up 3 bases and J gave up 1 base; unmatched junction bases: 6. Germline loops: CDR1 ENHRY, CDR2 SYGVKD. The CDR3 loop spans 16 amino acids. CDR3 protein: CAISDRSGGGTDTQYF. CDR3 in DNA: TGTGCCATCAGTGATCGGTCGGGAGGGGGCACAGATACGCAGTATTTT.

Written as DNA, the CDR3 is TGCGCCAGCAGCGAATGGGGGGCAGGTCAAGAGACCCAGTACTTC. Its protein is CASSEWGAGQETQYF. The chain is built from TRBV5-1 and TRBJ2-5, with D perhaps TRBD1 or TRBD2 (6 bases each). The CDR3 has 15 amino acids. Germline CDR1 reads SGHRS; CDR2 reads YFSETQ. Trimming stripped 4 bases from V and 2 bases from J, with 15 bases between.

Many counts were recorded for this clonotype. This sequence joins TRBV5-1 and TRBJ1-1, with 7 bases identical to TRBD1. Germline CDR1 reads SGHRS; CDR2 reads YFSETQ. V trimming: 4 bases; J trimming: 1 base; junction bases outside the gene matches: 4. The CDR3 sequence is 14 residues long. The CDR3 loop is CASSAGQSNTEAFF. The CDR3 DNA reads TGCGCCAGCAGCGCGGGACAGTCGAACACTGAAGCTTTCTTT.

This clonotype appeared many times. This sequence joins TRBV4-1 and TRBJ1-1; D might be TRBD1 (5 bases). Trimming removed 4 bases at V and 5 bases at J, with 20 bases between. The CDR3 is made up of 16 amino acids. CDR1 and CDR2 from the germline V gene are MGHRA and YSYEKL. CDR3 loop: CASSPSRGRVITEAFF. CDR3 coding DNA: TGCGCCAGCAGCCCCTCACGGGGCAGGGTCATAACTGAAGCTTTCTTT.

This clonotype was counted a few times. This rearrangement joins TRBV20-1 to TRBJ2-1, with 7 bases fitting TRBD2. The CDR3 runs 15 residues. Losses at the gene ends were 0 bases for V and 4 bases for J; bases not matched to a gene: 6. Per the germline V gene, CDR1 is DFQATT and CDR2 is SNEGSKA (reference sequence). The CDR3 region is CSARDDLAEYNEQFF. For the CDR3, the DNA is TGCAGTGCTAGAGATGACCTAGCGGAGTACAATGAGCAGTTCTTC.

In this sample, this clonotype turned up a few times. The rearrangement links TRBV28 to TRBJ2-7, with D unclear. V lost 6 bases and J lost 0, with 15 bases in between. CDR1 and CDR2 (germline): MDHEN, SYDVKM. The CDR3 runs to 15 residues. CDR3 DNA sequence: TGTGCCAGCAGGATGTCCCAGTCGAGCTCCTACGAGCAGTACTTC. Translated: CASRMSQSSSYEQYF.

The sample holds many counts of this clonotype. V gene TRBV12-3 or TRBV12-4 combines with J gene TRBJ2-1; TRBD2 is a possible D gene (6 bases). This CDR3 comprises 14 residues. Deletions cut 3 bases from V and 0 bases from J, with 6 bases between. Written as DNA, the CDR3 is TGTGCCAGCAGTTTGACTAGCTCCTACAATGAGCAGTTCTTC. It is translated as CASSLTSSYNEQFF.

Only a few counts were recorded for this clonotype. The chain couples TRBV7-6 to TRBJ2-1; 9 bases fit TRBD2. CDR1 and CDR2 from the germline V gene are SGHVS and FNYEAQ. Unmatched junction bases numbered 10, after V lost 5 bases and J lost 8 bases. The CDR3 loop spans 15 amino acids. The CDR3 sequence is CASSALAGFFYEQFF. Here the CDR3 DNA reads TGTGCCAGCAGCGCCCTAGCGGGGTTCTTCTATGAGCAGTTCTTC.

This clonotype has a handful of counts. J is TRBJ1-5 and V is TRBV7-2; 8 nucleotides line up with TRBD1. With 3 bases clipped from V and 5 bases from J, the junction kept 6 bases outside the gene matches. Germline V lookup: CDR1 SGHTA, CDR2 FQGNSA. This CDR3 has 15 residues. Here the CDR3 reads CASSFAGGFDQPQHF. For the CDR3, the DNA is TGTGCCAGCAGCTTTGCAGGGGGCTTCGATCAGCCCCAGCATTTT.

This clonotype has more than one count but fewer than ten. The chain has TRBV5-1 and TRBJ2-6, with 8 positions matching TRBD2. CDR3 length: 15 residues. CDR1 SGHRS and CDR2 YFSETQ come from the germline V gene. V shed 6 bases and J 3 bases; nucleotides not matched to a gene: 5. CDR3: CASNGGAGGANVLTF. CDR3 coding DNA: TGCGCCAGCAACGGGGGGGCCGGTGGGGCCAACGTCCTGACTTTC.

This clonotype was counted at least ten times. This chain links TRBV20-1 with TRBJ2-7; 8 positions match TRBD1. The CDR3 is 13 residues long. Germline lookup yields CDR1 DFQATT and CDR2 SNEGSKA (reference sequence). V lost 5 bases, J lost 5 bases, and 8 bases stayed unmatched. The CDR3 loop reads CSAAGTGRHEQYF. For the CDR3, the DNA is TGCAGTGCTGCCGGGACAGGTCGACACGAGCAGTACTTC.

The V call is TRBV11-2, the J call TRBJ2-7, with D unclear. V lost 5 bases, J lost 0 bases, and 17 bases lay in between. This CDR3 region has 16 residues. Germline assignment: CDR1 SGHAT and CDR2 FQNNGV. The CDR3 here is CASSRETQSRSYEQYF. The CDR3 nucleotides are TGTGCCAGCAGCCGAGAAACCCAGTCACGCTCCTACGAGCAGTACTTC.

In regard to this clonotype: Given a much more abundant clone one base away, this may be a read error. The rearrangement joins TRBV20-1 to TRBJ2-3, with 8 bases aligning to TRBD1. The CDR3 covers 15 residues. Germline V gene lookup returns CDR1 DFQATT and CDR2 SNEGSKA (reference sequence). CDR3 in DNA: TGCAGTGCTCAAAGATGGGGCAGGGGGCAAGATACGCGGTATTTT. It specifies CSAQRWGRGQDTRYF.

V gene TRBV12-3 or TRBV12-4 combines with J gene TRBJ2-1; 9 nucleotides line up with TRBD1. The CDR3 loop spans 15 amino acids. The V and J ends lost 5 bases and 3 bases, in that order; junction bases with no gene match: 5. CDR3 DNA: TGTGCCAGCAGTCCACCGGGACAGGGCTACAATGAGCAGTTCTTC. This sequence encodes CASSPPGQGYNEQFF.

This clonotype was observed a few times. The chain is built from TRBV11-2 and TRBJ2-5; 7 positions match TRBD1. Germline assignment: CDR1 SGHAT and CDR2 FQNNGV. V shed 5 bases, J shed 2 bases, and the junction held 8 bases outside the gene matches. CDR3 length: 15 residues. The CDR3, as DNA: TGTGCCAGCAGCCGGGGACAGACCATACAAGAGACCCAGTACTTC. It encodes CASSRGQTIQETQYF.

This chain uses TRBV7-8 with TRBJ1-5; no firm D call. Germline-derived CDR1 and CDR2 are SGHVS and FQNEAQ. V gave up 5 bases and J gave up 7 bases, with 9 bases separating them. The CDR3 is 12 residues long. CDR3 DNA sequence: TGTGCCAGCAGCCCCTCGGGACAGCCCCAGCATTTT. It encodes CASSPSGQPQHF.